This TCR beta chain was retrieved from a study of blood T cell repertoires in COVID-19. In the study overall: The United States, Italy and Spain provided the acute and convalescent COVID-19 samples.

Original handling: Reference gene primer amplification in the assay estimated nucleated cell counts. Sequencing was performed with immunoSEQ multiplex PCR; in TCRdb, only in-frame clones are kept and a portion is missing. The D gene and trimming were derived from the DNA, and the V and J assignments and clone size from that table. The table lists 150,000 to 200,000 clones, less than 85% of them singletons, with roughly 13% in the top ten. The V and J ends lost 0 bases and 1 base, in that order; junction bases with no gene match: 8. The germline V gene encodes CDR1 SGHTA and CDR2 FQGNSA. The CDR3 extends over 19 amino acids.

The receptor was isolated from a man in his forties or fifties who had recovered from COVID-19. The chain employs TRBV7-2 and TRBJ2-6, with 8 bases identical to TRBD1. The sample taken for sequencing was peripheral blood. Written as DNA, the CDR3 is TGTGCCAGCAGCTTAGCTTCGGTCAGGGGGCTATCTGGGGCCAACGTCCTGACTTTC. This translates into CASSLASVRGLSGANVLTF.